This TCR beta chain was sequenced during a study of cytomegalovirus exposure and HLA in healthy donors. Findings and caveats of the study: A subsequent analysis found that TCR clusters from the first cohort also tended to co-occur in the roughly 120 validation repertoires, with 90% to 95% of cluster scores above 0. Researchers catalogued approximately 160 TCR beta chains as cytomegalovirus-associated. Confirmation was obtained in vitro that a few CMV-associated chains are specific for CMV antigens.

This CDR3 is 14 amino acids long. Germline assignment: CDR1 SGHNT and CDR2 YYREEE (reference sequence). The J segment lost 5 bases and the V segment lost 3 bases, leaving 4 bases of the junction unmatched. Clones were read by immunoSEQ multiplex PCR, and TCRdb kept only the in-frame ones, dropping some. The sample has 150,000 to 200,000 clones; 86% are singletons. As for this clone: What it binds is unknown.

Source material: PBMCs. This receptor was identified in a woman in her twenties or thirties in good health and CMV-seronegative. The gene calls are TRBV5-4 and TRBJ2-5, with 10 bases that match TRBD2. CDR3 coding DNA: TGTGCCAGCAGCTCAACTAGCGGGGATGAGACCCAGTACTTC. It encodes CASSSTSGDETQYF.